This TCR beta chain comes out of a study of cytomegalovirus exposure and HLA in healthy donors. About the study: HLA-typed donors were the source of approximately 85 million unique TCRs, which an early data release held.

V lost 4 bases to trimming and J lost 0 bases, with 13 bases between them. CDR3 size: 16 residues. Germline values: CDR1 MDHEN, CDR2 SYDVKM. Of note for this clone: Antigen unknown.

Study outcomes and limitations: In an earlier analysis, productive rearrangement rates for most beta V segments clustered near 87% or 30%. Sequencing depth across donors, presence/absence analyses assumed, was roughly uniform. Confirmation was obtained in vitro that a few CMV-associated chains are specific for CMV antigens.

13 Jbeta primers and 60 Vbeta primers were used for the PCR. Clones were read by immunoSEQ multiplex PCR, and TCRdb kept only the in-frame ones, dropping some. Altogether about 160,000 clones are present, less than 85% being singletons, with the ten largest covering over 1.1%. The sample taken for sequencing was PBMCs. The TCR originated in a man aged 60-69 years in good health and CMV-seronegative. The chain couples TRBV28 to TRBJ1-3; D is unclear. The CDR3: CASSSPTPSSGNTIYF. The CDR3 nucleotides read TGTGCCAGCAGTTCGCCGACACCGAGCTCTGGAAACACCATATATTTT.